Below, 3 T cell receptor gamma chains from the same sample are listed, as sequenced in a study of in vitro expanded adult blood gammadelta T cells (dated by TCRdb to 2019 to 2021). Library creation used 5' RACE. Sequencing relied on an Illumina MiSeq. Via CATT, TCRdb reprocessed the public reads, and rows with identical DNA were then joined. The sample yields around 250 gamma-chain clones; roughly 7.9% were counted once. In total, the top ten clones hold roughly 30% of the sample. Sample treatment or condition, as interpreted from the label and publication: AbnobaViscum Pini, a non-fermented European mistletoe (Viscum album, pine host) extract drug, around 970 ug/mL. Live CD3+ TCRgammadelta+ Vgamma9+ Vdelta2+ T cells were FACS-sorted on a FACS Aria III after expansion. PBMC were pulsed for one day with 950 to 1,000 ug/mL AbnobaViscum P, then washed three times before expansion. Cultures were expanded for about two weeks, with IL-2 replenished every 3 to 4 days.

The antigens of these receptors remain unknown. The material sequenced was gamma-delta T cells from peripheral blood expanded in culture, taken from an in vitro culture stimulated with Abnoba P. The receptors shown here come from an adult in good health.

The sample holds a few counts of this clone. Being one base from a much bigger clone, this may be a read error. The V gene is TRGV8, the J gene TRGJ1 or TRGJ2. V trimming: 3 bases; J trimming: 15 bases; junction bases outside the gene matches: 8. This CDR3 is built from 10 residues. Looked up from germline, CDR1 is VENAVY and CDR2 is YDSYNSRV. The DNA of the CDR3 is TGTGCCACCTGGGATCTGGAGATACTCTTT. Protein: CATWDLEILF.

The table lists this clone with a few counts. This likely traces to a read error, being one base from a far larger clone. The chain carries TRGV9 and TRGJP. The CDR3 contains 17 residues. CDR1 is GITISATS and CDR2 is ISYDGTV in the germline V gene (reference sequence). The CDR3 DNA reads TGTGCCTTGTGGGAGGTGCAGGACGAGTTGGGCAAAAAAATCAATGTATTT. This translates into CALWEVQDELGKKINVF.

This clone qualifies as large. A much bigger clone sits one base away, suggesting this may be a read error. The sample carries other DNA sequences with the same CDR3. The chain combines TRGV9 with TRGJP. The CDR3 loop spans 16 amino acids. CDR1 is GITISATS and CDR2 is ISYDGTV in the germline V gene (reference sequence). Trimming removed 2 bases from V and 4 bases from J; junction bases left unmatched: 2. The CDR3 DNA reads TGTGCCTTGTGGGAGGCTCAAGAGTTGGGCAAAAAAATCAAGGTATTT. Encoded protein: CALWEAQELGKKIKVF.